The rows below give T cell receptor beta chains drawn from one sample of a study of glioma-infiltrating T cells. One entry per CDR3 protein, called by TCRdb with MiXCR from the multiplex PCR reads. Among some 17,000 distinct CDR3 sequences listed, roughly 50% were seen once. The material sequenced was glioma tissue, nonneoplastic brain tissue, or PBMCs (not recorded which). All receptors derive from a human donor with low-grade glioma or glioblastoma, undergoing nonglioma brain surgery, or in good health (not recorded which). CDR3s include the opening cysteine and the closing phenylalanine or tryptophan. A D gene is named only where the DNA matches it firmly. A row's size may be missing; if present it is once, few, many or a size class.

J: TRBJ2-3
V: TRBV27
length: 16
D: TRBD1
size: NA
DNA: TGCGCCAGCCAATCCGGGACAGGGGGTGGCACAGATAAGCAGTATTTT
CDR3: CASQSGTGGGTDKQYF

J: TRBJ1-5
V: TRBV7-2
length: 16
D: TRBD1
size: medium-sized
DNA: TGTGCCAGCAGCGTACAGACAGGGGACCGCAATCAGCCCCAGCATTTT
CDR3: CASSVQTGDRNQPQHF

J: TRBJ2-6
V: TRBV2
length: 13
D: NA
size: NA
DNA: TGTGCCAGCAAGAGCTCTGGGGCCAACGTCCTGACTTTC
CDR3: CASKSSGANVLTF

J: TRBJ1-6
V: TRBV27
length: 14
D: NA
size: few
DNA: TGTGCCAGCAGTTTTGGGGGCTTAGATTCACCCCTCCACTTT
CDR3: CASSFGGLDSPLHF

J: TRBJ2-2
V: TRBV7-2
length: 15
D: NA
size: NA
DNA: TGTGCCAGCAGCTTCGGACCGCTGCGCACCGGGGAGCTGTTTTTT
CDR3: CASSFGPLRTGELFF

J: TRBJ1-6
V: TRBV20-1
length: 15
D: NA
size: once
DNA: TGCAGTGCTATAGGGACAATTGAACTTAATTCACCCCTGCACTTT
CDR3: CSAIGTIELNSPLHF

J: TRBJ2-7
V: TRBV28
length: 14
D: TRBD1
size: once
DNA: TGTGCCAGCAGTTTAAATTGGGACAGCTACGAGCAGTACTTC
CDR3: CASSLNWDSYEQYF

J: TRBJ2-3
V: TRBV25-1
length: 15
D: TRBD2
size: many
DNA: TGTGCCAGCAGTGATTCCGGGGGGTACACAGATACGCAGTATTTT
CDR3: CASSDSGGYTDTQYF

J: TRBJ2-1
V: TRBV6-1
length: 16
D: NA
size: NA
DNA: TGTGCCAGCAGTTGGGGGACCACCACCCTGAGGAATGAGCAGTTCTTC
CDR3: CASSWGTTTLRNEQFF

J: TRBJ1-2
V: TRBV6-1
length: 12
D: TRBD1
size: NA
DNA: TGTGCCAGCAGACAGGGGGCGGGTGGCTACACCTTC
CDR3: CASRQGAGGYTF

J: TRBJ2-1
V: TRBV6-1
length: 12
D: NA
size: few
DNA: TGTGCCAGCAGCTATACCGGGACAGAGCAGTTCTTC
CDR3: CASSYTGTEQFF

J: TRBJ2-7
V: TRBV27
length: 15
D: TRBD2
size: once
DNA: TGTGCCAGCAGTCCTAATCCTAGCGGGAGCGGCGAGCAGTACTTC
CDR3: CASSPNPSGSGEQYF

J: TRBJ1-3
V: TRBV6-6
length: 14
D: TRBD1
size: NA
DNA: TGTGCCAGCAGTTACTTCAGGGGGCCGAACACCATATATTTT
CDR3: CASSYFRGPNTIYF

J: TRBJ2-7
V: TRBV6-1
length: 15
D: NA
size: once
DNA: TGTGCCAGCAGTGAGGGACCAGGGAGCTCCTACGAGCAGTACTTC
CDR3: CASSEGPGSSYEQYF

J: TRBJ1-2
V: TRBV4-1
length: 14
D: NA
size: NA
DNA: TGCGCCAGCAGCCAAGATATCCCTTTTGGTGGCTACACCTTC
CDR3: CASSQDIPFGGYTF

J: TRBJ2-7
V: TRBV29-1
length: 12
D: NA
size: few
DNA: TGCAGCGTTTCGACCGGAGCTTACGAGCAGTACTTC
CDR3: CSVSTGAYEQYF

J: TRBJ1-1
V: TRBV6-1
length: 11
D: NA
size: NA
DNA: TGTGCCAGCGTAACAAACACTGAAGCTTTCTTT
CDR3: CASVTNTEAFF

J: TRBJ1-3
V: TRBV2
length: 14
D: NA
size: NA
DNA: TGTGCCAGCAGCGCAGTCAGCTCTGGAAACACCATATATTTT
CDR3: CASSAVSSGNTIYF

J: TRBJ2-5
V: TRBV2
length: 15
D: TRBD2
size: NA
DNA: TGTGCCAGCCCGACGGGCGCGGGAGGGCAGGAGACCCAGTACTTC
CDR3: CASPTGAGGQETQYF

J: TRBJ2-1
V: TRBV19
length: 15
D: TRBD1
size: many
DNA: TGTGCCAGTAGTATTGGGACAGCTATCTACAATGAGCAGTTCTTC
CDR3: CASSIGTAIYNEQFF

J: TRBJ1-1
V: TRBV6-1
length: 14
D: NA
size: few
DNA: TGTGCCAGCAGTACGACAGCGGGAACAACTGAAGCTTTCTTT
CDR3: CASSTTAGTTEAFF

J: TRBJ1-5
V: TRBV28
length: 16
D: NA
size: NA
DNA: TGTGCCAGCAGTTTAAAAAGGGGGAATAGCAATCAGCCCCAGCATTTT
CDR3: CASSLKRGNSNQPQHF

J: TRBJ2-7
V: TRBV7-2
length: 15
D: NA
size: few
DNA: TGTGCCAGCAGCTTATCCCCGACAGGTTGGCGCGAGCAGTACTTC
CDR3: CASSLSPTGWREQYF

J: TRBJ1-1
V: TRBV6-2/TRBV6-3
length: 14
D: NA
size: NA
DNA: TGTGCCAGCAGATACTACATAACAAACACTGAAGCTTTCTTT
CDR3: CASRYYITNTEAFF

J: TRBJ2-7
V: TRBV6-5
length: 13
D: NA
size: few
DNA: TGTGCCAGCAGTTACGACGGAGCCTACGAGCAGTACTTC
CDR3: CASSYDGAYEQYF

J: TRBJ1-1
V: TRBV29-1
length: 12
D: NA
size: few
DNA: TGCAGCGTTGGGGTCGGGGGAACTGAAGCTTTCTTT
CDR3: CSVGVGGTEAFF

J: TRBJ1-1
V: TRBV2
length: 13
D: NA
size: NA
DNA: TGTGCCAGCAGTGTTTCGAGGGCCACTGAAGCTTTCTTT
CDR3: CASSVSRATEAFF

J: TRBJ1-2
V: TRBV19
length: 14
D: TRBD1
size: medium-sized
DNA: TGTGCCAGTAGCCGACAGGGGGGTGGCTATGGCTACACCTTC
CDR3: CASSRQGGGYGYTF

J: TRBJ1-1
V: TRBV27
length: 12
D: NA
size: NA
DNA: TGTGCCAGCAGAGAGGGCAGTACTGAAGCTTTCTTT
CDR3: CASREGSTEAFF

J: TRBJ1-1
V: TRBV27
length: 10
D: NA
size: few
DNA: TGTGCCAGCAGGGGGATAGAAGCTTTCTTT
CDR3: CASRGIEAFF

J: TRBJ2-5
V: TRBV4-1
length: 16
D: TRBD2
size: NA
DNA: TGCGCCAGCAGCCCGATGCTAGCGGTGTACCAAGAGACCCAGTACTTC
CDR3: CASSPMLAVYQETQYF

J: TRBJ1-6
V: TRBV9
length: 13
D: NA
size: NA
DNA: TGTGCCAGCACCAGGGACTATAATTCACCCCTCCACTTT
CDR3: CASTRDYNSPLHF

J: TRBJ2-5
V: TRBV27
length: 14
D: NA
size: once
DNA: TGTGCCAGCAGCCCCTCGTGGGGCGGAGAGACCCAGTACTTC
CDR3: CASSPSWGGETQYF

J: TRBJ2-3
V: TRBV4-1
length: 14
D: NA
size: NA
DNA: TGCGCCAGCAGCTGGACGGGAAGCACAGATACGCAGTATTTT
CDR3: CASSWTGSTDTQYF

J: TRBJ1-1
V: TRBV6-2/TRBV6-3
length: 13
D: NA
size: NA
DNA: TGTGCCAGCAGTCCTGGGGGGTTCACTGAAGCTTTCTTT
CDR3: CASSPGGFTEAFF

J: TRBJ2-3
V: TRBV6-1
length: 15
D: TRBD1
size: once
DNA: TGTGCCAGCAGTCTGGACAGGACATTCACAGATACGCAGTATTTT
CDR3: CASSLDRTFTDTQYF